This note documents a single T cell receptor (beta chain) sequence. This sample is drawn from a study of shared clonotypes between healthy human individuals. Study summary: The study used three CD4 naive, three CD4 memory, two CD8 naive and one CD8 memory plate per donor.

Libraries were prepared by immunoSEQ multiplex PCR; TCRdb keeps only in-frame clonotypes and omits some of them. This table holds 950,000 to 1,100,000 clones, under 80% found once. Germline V gene lookup returns CDR1 SEHNR and CDR2 FQNEAQ (reference sequence). The CDR3 has 15 amino acids. Trimming removed 5 bases from V and 0 bases from J, with 11 bases in between. Memory CD4+ cells were the fraction left after CD45RA+ naive selection. The sample taken for sequencing was memory CD4+ T cells sorted from blood. Subset defined: CD45RA-negative fraction. This chain uses TRBV7-9 with TRBJ1-3; D gene uncertain. The sequence was collected from a man between 18 and 29 years old in good health. CDR3: CASSLPTGSGNTIYF. The CDR3 DNA reads as TGTGCCAGCAGCCTGCCGACGGGCTCTGGAAACACCATATATTTT.